The TCR beta chain under discussion was sequenced for a study of T cells in Graves' hyperthyroidism and ophthalmopathy. Study at large: Peripheral blood was drawn at first diagnosis, prior to all treatment.

Exclusion criteria comprised uncontrolled infection, other autoimmune disease, pregnancy or lactation. Diagnoses were established using clinical symptoms, serum thyroxine and TRAb, thyroid ultrasound and orbital computed tomography. Amplified TCR beta CDR3 regions derived from RNA transcripts. TCR CDR3 regions were first amplified by RT-PCR with HTBI primers. TCRdb re-analysed the multiplex PCR reads in MiXCR, keeping a single row per CDR3 protein. The sample carries hundreds of thousands of distinct CDR3 sequences, 15% to 20% recorded once. Trimming removed 3 bases from V and 3 bases from J, with 12 bases in between. Germline CDR1 LNHDA, CDR2 SQIVND (reference sequence). This CDR3 has 15 residues. In this sample, this clonotype turned up many times.

This chain connects TRBV19 to TRBJ2-1; perhaps TRBD2 as D (6 bases). What was sequenced was blood. The receptor comes from a woman between 18 and 29 years old with Graves' ophthalmopathy. CDR3 sequence: CASSIVGSLYNEQFF. CDR3 sequence (DNA): TGTGCCAGTAGTATCGTCGGGAGTCTCTACAATGAGCAGTTCTTC.